These T cell receptor beta chains were read from a single sample in a study of identical twins. Each CDR3 protein gets one entry after TCRdb re-called the 5' RACE reads with MiXCR. The sample holds approximately 890,000 distinct CDR3 sequences, roughly 12% seen once. These data also featured in a second study, about yellow fever vaccine responses in identical twins.

Source material: PBMCs. These receptor sequences come from a woman aged 18-29 years in good health. The CDR3 runs from the conserved cysteine through the conserved F or W. A D gene is named only where the DNA matches it firmly. A clone size is listed for some rows: how often the clone was seen (once, few, many), or a class if it is expanded.

TRBD2 . TRBJ2-1 TRBV3-1 CASSQEGWREGDNEQFF TGTGCCAGCAGCCAAGAGGGTTGGCGGGAGGGGGACAATGAGCAGTTCTTC
. few TRBJ2-2 TRBV11-2 CASSVQRAAGELFF TGTGCCAGCAGTGTTCAGCGGGCAGCCGGGGAGCTGTTTTTT
TRBD2 many TRBJ2-1 TRBV4-1 CASSQGISGGARRNEQFF TGCGCCAGCAGCCAAGGAATCAGCGGGGGGGCCCGTAGGAATGAGCAGTTCTTC
. . TRBJ1-2 TRBV6-5 CASSYSFGGWTF TGTGCCAGCAGTTACTCGTTTGGAGGTTGGACCTTC
TRBD1 many TRBJ2-1 TRBV27 CASSQRQGINEQFF TGTGCCAGCAGCCAAAGACAGGGTATCAATGAGCAGTTCTTC
. . TRBJ1-1 TRBV12-3/TRBV12-4 CASSLILGRTNTEAFF TGTGCCAGCAGTTTAATTCTCGGGCGGACCAACACTGAAGCTTTCTTT
TRBD1 few TRBJ1-6 TRBV5-1 CASSGGADRANSPLHF TGCGCCAGCAGCGGGGGAGCGGACAGGGCTAATTCACCCCTCCACTTT
TRBD2 many TRBJ2-1 TRBV29-1 CSVRTSGLYNEQFF TGCAGCGTTCGCACTAGCGGGTTATACAATGAGCAGTTCTTC
TRBD1 few TRBJ1-5 TRBV20-1 CSAPDRTSNQPQHF TGCAGTGCTCCGGACAGGACCAGCAATCAGCCCCAGCATTTT
. few TRBJ1-2 TRBV14 CASSRDFSSFGGYTF TGTGCCAGCAGCCGGGATTTCTCAAGCTTCGGTGGCTACACCTTC
TRBD1 . TRBJ1-6 TRBV2 CASNPGQGFSPLHF TGTGCCAGCAACCCGGGACAGGGCTTTTCACCCCTCCACTTT
. . TRBJ2-1 TRBV4-1 CASSQSQGAGEFF TGCGCCAGCAGCCAATCCCAAGGGGCAGGGGAGTTCTTC
. few TRBJ2-1 TRBV6-1 CATLPGHSYNEQFF TGTGCCACCCTCCCGGGACATTCCTACAATGAGCAGTTCTTC
. few TRBJ2-5 TRBV12-3/TRBV12-4 CASSTRVGHQETQYF TGTGCCAGCAGCACACGGGTGGGTCACCAAGAGACCCAGTACTTC
. . TRBJ2-2 TRBV15 CATSRAYTGELFF TGTGCCACCAGCAGGGCATACACCGGGGAGCTGTTTTTT
TRBD1 . TRBJ2-5 TRBV5-1 CASSSRGQGALETQYF TGCGCCAGCAGCTCGAGAGGACAGGGGGCTTTGGAGACCCAGTACTTC
. few TRBJ1-3 TRBV6-6 CASKEAAGNTIYF TGTGCCAGCAAGGAGGCAGCTGGAAACACCATATATTTT
. many TRBJ2-6 TRBV6-5 CASSYSSWASGANVLTF TGTGCCAGCAGTTACTCGAGTTGGGCCTCTGGGGCCAACGTCCTGACTTTC
. . TRBJ2-1 TRBV24-1 CATSDLHSNQGYNEQFF TGTGCCACCAGTGATTTGCACTCCAACCAGGGCTACAATGAGCAGTTCTTC
. few TRBJ2-3 TRBV7-9 CASSSAIQDTQYF TGTGCCAGCAGCTCAGCGATCCAAGATACGCAGTATTTT
TRBD1 many TRBJ2-3 TRBV5-1 CASSSGTGNADTQYF TGCGCCAGCAGCTCCGGGACAGGGAACGCAGATACGCAGTATTTT
TRBD2 . TRBJ2-2 TRBV7-7 CASSFYGTSGTGELFF TGTGCCAGCAGCTTTTACGGGACTAGCGGAACCGGGGAGCTGTTTTTT
. few TRBJ1-5 TRBV25-1 CASSEQEHQPQHF TGTGCCAGCAGTGAGCAGGAACACCAGCCCCAGCATTTT
. . TRBJ1-1 TRBV15 CATSRRPQGADTEAFF TGTGCCACCAGCAGAAGACCCCAGGGTGCCGACACTGAAGCTTTCTTT
. few TRBJ1-6 TRBV5-8 CASSPPPGIFGNSPLHF TGTGCCAGCAGCCCTCCTCCAGGCATTTTTGGGAATTCACCCCTCCACTTT
TRBD2 few TRBJ2-3 TRBV27 CASSPWGSGRDTQYF TGTGCCAGCAGTCCATGGGGTAGCGGGAGGGATACGCAGTATTTT
. few TRBJ1-2 TRBV6-1 CASGAPVGYGYTF TGTGCCAGCGGCGCCCCGGTAGGGTATGGCTACACCTTC
. few TRBJ2-1 TRBV29-1 CSVSLGLAGPDNEQFF TGCAGCGTTTCCCTCGGGCTAGCAGGACCCGACAATGAGCAGTTCTTC
TRBD2 many TRBJ2-2 TRBV20-1 CSAKTSGSTGELFF TGCAGTGCTAAAACTAGCGGGAGTACCGGGGAGCTGTTTTTT
TRBD2 . TRBJ2-1 TRBV2 CASKGERGGLNEQFF TGTGCCAGCAAGGGAGAGCGGGGGGGCCTCAATGAGCAGTTCTTC
. few TRBJ2-7 TRBV28 CAIVTTGALGEQYF TGTGCCATCGTTACCACGGGGGCGCTGGGCGAGCAGTACTTC
. . TRBJ2-7 TRBV5-1 CASSLVPGETYEQYF TGCGCCAGCAGCTTGGTGCCAGGCGAAACCTACGAGCAGTACTTC
. few TRBJ1-1 TRBV12-3/TRBV12-4 CASSLGSGLISEAFF TGTGCCAGCAGTTTAGGATCCGGGCTAATTTCCGAAGCTTTCTTT
. . TRBJ2-7 TRBV10-2 CASSVLVSYEQYF TGCGCCAGCAGTGTCTTAGTGAGCTACGAGCAGTACTTC
. . TRBJ2-2 TRBV11-3 CASSSSLQGGNTGELFF TGTGCCAGCAGCTCATCGCTTCAGGGGGGGAACACCGGGGAGCTGTTTTTT
. few TRBJ2-2 TRBV11-2 CASSLVPRRNTGELFF TGTGCCAGCAGCTTAGTCCCCAGGAGGAACACCGGGGAGCTGTTTTTT
. . TRBJ1-5 TRBV4-2 CASSQEVPRGSSNQPQHF TGTGCCAGCAGCCAAGAGGTCCCGCGGGGTTCGAGCAATCAGCCCCAGCATTTT
TRBD1 few TRBJ2-5 TRBV10-3 CAINGQGAGETQYF TGTGCCATCAACGGACAGGGGGCAGGCGAGACCCAGTACTTC
TRBD2 . TRBJ2-7 TRBV11-2 CASSLPTPTSGSFYEQYF TGTGCCAGCAGCTTACCCACCCCAACTAGCGGATCATTCTACGAGCAGTACTTC